Sequencing of this T cell receptor beta chain was carried out in a study of T cells in localized non-small cell lung cancer. Only in-frame clones appear in the TCRdb table, and some are missing; sequencing was by immunoSEQ multiplex PCR. The sample records approximately 10,000 clones, around 90% being singletons. V was shortened by 4 bases and J by 2 bases, with 9 bases between the two germline ends. The CDR3 loop spans 13 amino acids. The germline V gene encodes CDR1 SGHKS and CDR2 YYEKEE (reference sequence). The input for sequencing was peripheral blood, taken before any cancer treatment. V is TRBV5-5 and J is TRBJ1-2, with D hard to call. The sequence came from a woman aged 35-75 years with stage I squamous cell lung carcinoma. For the CDR3, the DNA is TGTGCCAGCAGCGGCCTAAGAAACTATGGCTACACCTTC. It yields the protein CASSGLRNYGYTF.